Shown below are 13 T cell receptor beta chains from a single sample sequenced in a study of identical twins. A single record per CDR3 protein comes from TCRdb applying MiXCR to the 5' RACE reads. This sample has around 1.7 million distinct CDR3 sequences; more than 30% occur once, and the top ten carry roughly 0.3%. Sequencing used cord blood. The origin of the receptors is a newborn girl in good health.

V usage is TRBV20-1 and J usage is TRBJ2-7; D is uncertain. CDR3 size: 16 residues. Germline V CDR1 and CDR2: DFQATT, SNEGSKA (reference sequence). V lost 0 bases, J lost 0 bases, and 15 bases lay in between. This CDR3 is CSARDVVVSSSYEQYF. The CDR3 bases are TGCAGTGCTAGAGACGTAGTGGTGTCGAGCTCCTACGAGCAGTACTTC.

This clonotype was found a few times. DNA of the CDR3: TGTGCCAGCAGTGGGGACCCGGTCCTGGATACGCAGTATTTT. This gives the protein CASSGDPVLDTQYF. This chain uses TRBV28 with TRBJ2-3; the D gene could be TRBD1 or TRBD2 (5 bases each). CDR3 size: 14 residues. Germline V lookup: CDR1 MDHEN, CDR2 SYDVKM. The V and J ends lost 5 bases and 6 bases respectively, with 15 bases between them. The whole variable domain, filled in from reference TRBV28 and TRBJ2-3, reads DVKVTQSSRYLVKRTGEKVFLECVQDMDHENMFWYRQDPGLGLRLIYFSYDVKMKEKGDIPEGYSVSREKKERFSLILESASTNQTSMYLCASSGDPVLDTQYFGPGTRLTVL.

The V gene is TRBV2, the J gene TRBJ2-3; 14 bases map to TRBD2. Germline loops: CDR1 SNHLY, CDR2 FYNNEI. The junction had 8 bases not matched to a gene; V was cut back by 0 bases and J by 0 bases. There are 20 residues in the CDR3. CDR3 coding DNA: TGTGCCAGCAGTGAAGCGCTAGGGACTAGCGGGGGAACTAGCACAGATACGCAGTATTTT. It translates to CASSEALGTSGGTSTDTQYF. Full variable domain (rest looked up from reference TRBV2 and TRBJ2-3): EPEVTQTPSHQVTQMGQEVILRCVPISNHLYFYWYRQILGQKVEFLVSFYNNEISEKSEIFDDQFSVERPDGSNFTLKIRSTKLEDSAMYFCASSEALGTSGGTSTDTQYFGPGTRLTVL.

This clonotype has at least ten counts. This chain joins TRBV12-3 or TRBV12-4 and TRBJ2-7; D uncertain. The CDR3 spans 12 residues. V lost 3 bases and J 4 bases, leaving 7 bases between the germline ends. The CDR3 DNA sequence: TGTGCCAGCAGTTTGCGGCGATACGAGCAGTACTTC. Its protein is CASSLRRYEQYF.

This clonotype has more than one count but fewer than ten. This chain links TRBV4-1 with TRBJ1-2; the match to TRBD1 covers 7 bases. The CDR3 consists of 14 residues. V lost 4 bases, J lost 6 bases, and 8 bases stayed unmatched. CDR1 and CDR2 from the germline V gene are MGHRA and YSYEKL. The CDR3 DNA follows: TGCGCCAGCAGCCTGTCAGGGGGGATGGATGGCTACACCTTC. Protein sequence: CASSLSGGMDGYTF.

This clonotype has more than one count but fewer than ten. The rearrangement joins TRBV28 to TRBJ1-1; D is unresolved. Germline V gives CDR1 MDHEN, CDR2 SYDVKM. V was pared by 7 bases and J by 3 bases, with 15 bases between. The CDR3 extends over 14 amino acids. The CDR3 nucleotides read TGTGCCAGCACAAAAAATATCGTGGACACTGAAGCTTTCTTT. Its protein product is CASTKNIVDTEAFF.

This clonotype was recorded many times. The chain combines TRBV2 with TRBJ2-5; no clear D gene. V lost 4 bases, J lost 2 bases, and 5 bases lay in between. Germline assignment: CDR1 SNHLY and CDR2 FYNNEI. This CDR3 has 12 residues. CDR3 coding DNA: TGTGCCAGCAGTGCGGAGCAAGAGACCCAGTACTTC. The encoded protein is CASSAEQETQYF.

The chain carries TRBV29-1 and TRBJ2-3, with 7 bases matching TRBD1. The V segment lost 4 bases and the J segment 2 bases; nucleotides outside the gene matches: 6. This CDR3 has 14 amino acids. Germline CDR1 SQVTM, CDR2 ANQGSEA. The CDR3 reads CSVATGRATDTQYF. CDR3 nucleotide sequence: TGCAGCGTTGCGACAGGGCGAGCCACAGATACGCAGTATTTT.

This clonotype was detected a few times. As DNA, the CDR3 is TGTGCTAGTTTGGAGCGGAACACAGATACGCAGTATTTT. Its protein is CASLERNTDTQYF. The chain uses TRBV12-5 and TRBJ2-3; possible D gene TRBD2, 5 bases. Germline CDR1 LGHNT, CDR2 FRNRAP. Trimming stripped 8 bases from V and 2 bases from J, with 11 bases between. This CDR3 has 13 amino acids. Drawing the rest from reference TRBV12-5 and TRBJ2-3, the complete variable domain is DARVTQTPRHKVTEMGQEVTMRCQPILGHNTVFWYRQTMMQGLELLAYFRNRAPLDDSGMPKDRFSAEMPDATLATLKIQPSEPRDSAVYFCASLERNTDTQYFGPGTRLTVL.

This clonotype is a singleton in its sample. The chain has TRBV7-2 and TRBJ2-1; D uncertain. V was clipped by 7 bases and J by 10 bases, with 14 bases between them. Germline V gene sequence: CDR1 SGHTA, CDR2 FQGNSA. The CDR3 is 12 residues long. As DNA, the CDR3 is TGTGCCAGCACCGAGTTGTCCTACGAGCAGTTCTTC. The encoded protein is CASTELSYEQFF.

The chain is built from TRBV4-1 and TRBJ2-5; D uncertain. This CDR3 has 15 amino acids. Germline values: CDR1 MGHRA, CDR2 YSYEKL. The V gene lost 0 bases and the J gene lost 3 bases, with 11 bases spanning the gap. CDR3 protein: CASSQDTGQEETQYF. The CDR3, as DNA: TGCGCCAGCAGCCAAGACACCGGGCAGGAAGAGACCCAGTACTTC.

There are a few counts of this clonotype. The chain joins TRBV7-2 to TRBJ2-1; D is perhaps TRBD2 (6 bases). Per the germline V gene, CDR1 is SGHTA and CDR2 is FQGNSA. V was cut by 3 bases and J by 0 bases, with 12 bases left in between. CDR3 length: 16 amino acids. The CDR3 loop is CASSFVRDPSYNEQFF. In DNA form, the CDR3 reads TGTGCCAGCAGCTTTGTGCGGGATCCCTCCTACAATGAGCAGTTCTTC.

The chain has TRBV20-1 and TRBJ2-7, with 7 bases fitting TRBD2. With V trimmed by 1 base and J by 4 bases, 10 bases remained unmatched. The CDR3 sequence is 15 residues long. Germline V gives CDR1 DFQATT, CDR2 SNEGSKA (reference sequence). CDR3 residues: CSARGFGGVGYEQYF. For the CDR3, the DNA is TGCAGTGCTAGAGGTTTTGGGGGGGTGGGTTACGAGCAGTACTTC.